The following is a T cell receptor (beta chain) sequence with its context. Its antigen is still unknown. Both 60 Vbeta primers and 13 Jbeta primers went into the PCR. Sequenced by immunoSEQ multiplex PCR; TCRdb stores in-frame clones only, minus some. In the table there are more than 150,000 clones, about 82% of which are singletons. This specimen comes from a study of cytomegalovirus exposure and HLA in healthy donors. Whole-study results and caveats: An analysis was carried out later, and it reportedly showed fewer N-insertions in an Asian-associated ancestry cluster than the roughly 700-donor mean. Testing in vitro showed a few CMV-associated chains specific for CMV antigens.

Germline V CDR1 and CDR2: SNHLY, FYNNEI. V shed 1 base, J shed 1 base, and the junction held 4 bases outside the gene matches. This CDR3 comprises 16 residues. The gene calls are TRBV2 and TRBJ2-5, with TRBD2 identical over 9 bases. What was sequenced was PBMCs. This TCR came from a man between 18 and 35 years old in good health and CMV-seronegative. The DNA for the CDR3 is TGTGCCAGCAGTGAAGATCTAGCGGGGTTCCAAGAGACCCAGTACTTC. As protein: CASSEDLAGFQETQYF.